One T cell receptor beta chain is described in this entry. It has no known antigen specificity. Base quality data are lacking; no much larger clone is found one base away. The intended sense of this specimen's time point label: baseline before first vaccination. Vaccinee samples were obtained from the UK trials COV001 and COV002, which included a single-blind randomized controlled phase 2/3 trial of AZD1222 (ChAdOx1 nCoV-19) in healthy adults. For TCRbeta chain sequencing, PBMC samples were collected from trial participants at day 0 and at day 28 after the second dose. The CDR3 runs 12 amino acids, cysteine and phenylalanine included. The read is trimmed to its CDR3 DNA, 36 bases read in frame from base 1. Trimming costs V 5 bases and J 5 bases, and their ends lie 9 bases apart. As encoded in the germline V gene, CDR1 is MNHEY while CDR2 is SVGEGT. This record belongs to a study of T cell responses to AZD1222 COVID-19 vaccine (dated by TCRdb to the early 2020s). As for the study more broadly: AZD1222 recipients given second doses at about 4 weeks or at about 12 weeks were pooled, since spike-specific TCR depth and breadth were not found to differ between the two schedules. A total of approximately 240 trial participants underwent TCR sequencing, of whom approximately 200 had received two doses of AZD1222 and around 26 had received two doses of the MenACWY control vaccine. Trial participants were enrolled by age into 18-55, 56-69 and 70-plus year subgroups, with roughly 160, 29 and 62 TCR-sequenced participants respectively.

Overall study results and their limits: Reportedly, almost half of the unique spike-specific TCRs recognized epitopes lying outside the regions that are mutated in the B.1.351 and B.1.1.7 variants. Because no day 14 peak-response samples were available, repertoires were characterized only after the peak T cell response. A significant rise in spike-specific TCR breadth and depth was observed after two AZD1222 doses relative to day 0 and relative to MenACWY recipients. In the small 56-69-year group, the increase in depth fell short of significance, most likely because of low power. Participants were mostly white British and included more females than males, and it was suggested by the authors that clonal diversity may have been underestimated. Conclusions about previously exposed vaccinees are limited, since just five to seven AZD1222 recipients were seropositive for SARS-CoV-2 at baseline. Vaccine-associated CD4 TCRs spanned the whole spike protein, with dominant responses in regions 160-218 and 743-854.

The CDR3 regions of human TCRbeta chains were subjected to immunosequencing. As for how the authors treated the data: TCRs in the repertoires were compared against a reference library of SARS-CoV-2-specific TCRs that had been generated with the MIRA antigen-specificity platform. Breadth meant the fraction of unique TCRs that were SARS-CoV-2-associated, whereas depth meant the fraction of total T cells that were SARS-CoV-2-associated. Using the MIRA data, every spike-specific TCR was mapped to the spike region that the TCR reacted to and assigned to either a CD4 or a CD8 class. Log10-transformed breadth and depth values were compared by one-way ANOVA with Sidak's multiple comparisons tests. TCRdb holds this immuneACCESS table with in-frame rearrangements only. Some clones are missing; in checked studies, unresolved V genes explain under half, and the rest has no known cause. V and J calls and clone size come straight from that table; D and trimming were deduced from the DNA. The sample table lists 45,000 to 55,000 clones, 84% of them with a count of one. 10% to 13% of the sample rests with the top ten.

This clonotype was sampled from an adult in good health. Material: peripheral blood, obtained on day 0 of AZD1222 vaccination. The chain couples TRBV6-2 or TRBV6-3 to TRBJ1-1, with the D gene not clear enough to name. The DNA sequence follows: TGTGCCAGCAGTCGGGATTTGACTGAAGCTTTCTTT. Its product reads: CASSRDLTEAFF.